A selection of T cell receptor beta chains follows, all from one sample in a study of T cell changes during pregnancy in multiple sclerosis. Repertoires were generated with immunoSEQ multiplex PCR, while TCRdb's copy carries only in-frame clones and drops some. The sample has around 56,000 clones; approximately 90% are singletons. The source material was peripheral blood, sampled in the first trimester of pregnancy. These receptors came from a female donor in good health, enrolled as a control in a pregnancy study. Each CDR3 is given with its conserved first and last residue. A D gene is named only where the DNA matches it firmly. Clone size is not always given. Where it is, it says once, few, many or a class for expanded clones.

D	V	size	J	CDR3	DNA
.	TRBV7-9	.	TRBJ2-5	CASSLSNLGSYQETQYF	TGTGCCAGCAGCTTATCAAATTTGGGGAGCTACCAAGAGACCCAGTACTTC
.	TRBV13	.	TRBJ2-2	CASSFQTGELFF	TGTGCCAGCAGCTTTCAAACCGGGGAGCTGTTTTTT
.	TRBV2	.	TRBJ2-3	CASNAGLGVDTQYF	TGTGCCAGCAATGCGGGATTAGGCGTAGATACGCAGTATTTT
TRBD2	TRBV2	.	TRBJ2-3	CASSEIGASGALTDTQYF	TGTGCCAGCAGTGAAATAGGAGCTAGCGGGGCCCTCACAGATACGCAGTATTTT
.	TRBV27	.	TRBJ1-2	CASSSGRLYGYTF	TGTGCCAGCAGTTCTGGCCGACTATATGGCTACACCTTC
.	TRBV30	.	TRBJ2-7	CAGQSLGEQYF	TGTGCCGGACAAAGCTTAGGCGAGCAGTACTTC
.	TRBV30	.	TRBJ2-7	CAWGNYEQYF	TGTGCCTGGGGCAACTACGAGCAGTACTTC
TRBD2	TRBV11-2	.	TRBJ2-7	CASSPTGTSGREQYF	TGTGCCAGCAGCCCCACCGGGACTAGCGGAAGGGAGCAGTACTTC
.	TRBV2	.	TRBJ1-2	CASYLGGYGYTF	TGTGCCAGCTATTTGGGAGGCTATGGCTACACCTTC
TRBD1	TRBV2	.	TRBJ2-1	CASPRLGQAWEQFF	TGTGCCAGCCCCCGGTTGGGACAGGCATGGGAGCAGTTCTTC
.	TRBV19	.	TRBJ1-2	CASSNQPGGYGYTF	TGTGCCAGTAGTAACCAGCCGGGGGGGTATGGCTACACCTTC
.	TRBV10-3	.	TRBJ2-3	CAISPTPRGDTQYF	TGTGCCATCAGTCCCACCCCCAGGGGAGATACGCAGTATTTT
TRBD1	TRBV11-3	.	TRBJ1-1	CASSPTRDRGENTEAFF	TGTGCCAGCAGCCCGACACGGGACAGGGGCGAGAACACTGAAGCTTTCTTT
.	TRBV19	.	TRBJ1-1	CASSDRRAEAFF	TGTGCCAGCTCCGACAGGCGGGCTGAAGCTTTCTTT
TRBD1	TRBV28	.	TRBJ1-2	CASSLGQRRYGYTF	TGTGCCAGCAGTTTGGGACAGAGGCGCTATGGCTACACCTTC
.	TRBV19	.	TRBJ2-6	CASGSGGAGANVLTF	TGTGCCAGTGGCTCCGGGGGAGCTGGGGCCAACGTCCTGACTTTC
.	TRBV5-1	.	TRBJ2-5	CASSPGGGGQETQYF	TGCGCCAGCAGCCCCGGGGGAGGGGGCCAAGAGACCCAGTACTTC
.	TRBV2	.	TRBJ1-1	CASSGEENTEAFF	TGTGCCAGCAGCGGGGAGGAGAACACTGAAGCTTTCTTT
TRBD2	TRBV7-6	.	TRBJ2-7	CASSLGSGTSSEQYF	TGTGCCAGCAGCTTAGGTAGCGGGACCTCCAGTGAGCAGTACTTC
TRBD1	TRBV14	.	TRBJ2-7	CASSYGTGDEQYF	TGTGCCAGCAGCTACGGGACAGGGGACGAGCAGTACTTC
TRBD1	TRBV7-6	.	TRBJ1-2	CASSSSPGTGRNYGYTF	TGTGCCAGCAGCTCTAGTCCCGGGACAGGGAGAAACTATGGCTACACCTTC
.	TRBV7-9	.	TRBJ2-5	CASSLVVGGETQYF	TGTGCCAGCAGCTTAGTTGTCGGAGGGGAGACCCAGTACTTC
.	TRBV27	.	TRBJ2-2	CASSPLSDTGELFF	TGTGCCAGCAGTCCCCTCTCAGACACCGGGGAGCTGTTTTTT
.	TRBV2	.	TRBJ1-6	CASSPGTPLHF	TGTGCCAGCAGTCCTGGGACTCCCCTCCACTTT
.	TRBV19	.	TRBJ2-7	CASSISSWGDEQYF	TGTGCCAGTAGTATCTCCAGTTGGGGGGACGAGCAGTACTTC
.	TRBV28	.	TRBJ1-1	CASSLLRTDKNTEAFF	TGTGCCAGCAGTTTATTGAGGACAGATAAGAACACTGAAGCTTTCTTT
TRBD1	TRBV19	many	TRBJ1-1	CASSPGQGFEAFF	TGTGCCAGTAGTCCAGGACAGGGGTTTGAAGCTTTCTTT
TRBD1	TRBV5-6	.	TRBJ2-2	CATRGPGSAPGELFF	TGTGCCACTAGGGGGCCGGGCAGCGCCCCCGGGGAGCTGTTTTTT
.	TRBV2	.	TRBJ1-1	CASIRGPYTEAFF	TGTGCCAGCATCAGAGGGCCGTACACTGAAGCTTTCTTT
TRBD2	TRBV6-6	.	TRBJ2-7	CASSYVSGSYEQYF	TGTGCCAGCAGTTACGTTAGCGGGAGCTACGAGCAGTACTTC
TRBD1	TRBV27	.	TRBJ2-2	CASSFSTGEIAGELFF	TGTGCCAGCAGTTTCTCGACAGGGGAGATAGCCGGGGAGCTGTTTTTT
TRBD2	TRBV9	.	TRBJ2-7	CASSVTGLAGDEQYF	TGTGCCAGCAGCGTGACTGGACTAGCGGGAGACGAGCAGTACTTC
.	TRBV29-1	.	TRBJ2-5	CSVARGQETQYF	TGCAGCGTTGCCCGGGGACAAGAGACCCAGTACTTC
TRBD1	TRBV6-1	.	TRBJ2-7	CASSEGDSYEQYF	TGTGCCAGCAGTGAGGGGGACAGCTACGAGCAGTACTTC
TRBD1	TRBV5-6	.	TRBJ2-3	CASSVPLGRTGVTDTQYF	TGTGCCAGCAGCGTGCCGCTCGGAAGGACAGGGGTCACAGATACGCAGTATTTT
.	TRBV9	.	TRBJ2-1	CASSVAPGDNNEQFF	TGTGCCAGCAGCGTAGCCCCCGGGGACAACAATGAGCAGTTCTTC
.	TRBV19	.	TRBJ1-5	CASSISRDTFYQPQHF	TGTGCCAGTAGTATATCCCGAGACACCTTTTATCAGCCCCAGCATTTT
.	TRBV11-2	.	TRBJ1-1	CASSLDRRWRIEAFF	TGTGCCAGCAGCTTAGATCGGCGCTGGAGGATTGAAGCTTTCTTT
.	TRBV4-1	few	TRBJ1-2	CASSQGAGHQTQTHGYTF	TGCGCCAGCAGCCAAGGAGCGGGACACCAAACTCAAACCCATGGCTACACCTTC
.	TRBV5-6	once	TRBJ1-2	CASSFGGVFGGYTF	TGTGCCAGCAGCTTTGGGGGGGTATTTGGTGGCTACACCTTC
.	TRBV5-1	.	TRBJ1-1	CASSLDGGEAFF	TGCGCCAGCAGCCTGGATGGGGGCGAAGCTTTCTTT
.	TRBV5-6	.	TRBJ1-2	CASSLARTASNYGYTF	TGTGCCAGCAGCTTGGCACGCACAGCCTCTAACTATGGCTACACCTTC
.	TRBV7-2	.	TRBJ1-2	CASSLDAGANYGYTF	TGTGCCAGCAGCTTAGACGCAGGGGCTAACTATGGCTACACCTTC
TRBD2	TRBV2	.	TRBJ2-1	CASSERSVSGTEQFF	TGTGCCAGCAGTGAAAGGAGCGTTAGCGGGACTGAGCAGTTCTTC
.	TRBV6-1	.	TRBJ1-2	CASRKDRYGYTF	TGTGCCAGCAGGAAGGACAGATATGGCTACACCTTC
TRBD1	TRBV6-1	.	TRBJ1-2	CASSEQGARGYTF	TGTGCCAGCAGCGAACAGGGGGCGCGTGGCTACACCTTC
TRBD1	TRBV9	.	TRBJ2-3	CASSVVRGPGDTQYF	TGTGCCAGCAGCGTCGTAAGGGGGCCCGGAGATACGCAGTATTTT
TRBD1	TRBV19	.	TRBJ1-5	CASSVSRDRGYSNQPQHF	TGTGCCAGTAGTGTCTCCCGGGACAGGGGTTATAGCAATCAGCCCCAGCATTTT